Each of the 28 T cell receptor beta chains below was sequenced from the same sample in a study of CD8+CD57+ T cells in acquired aplastic anemia. Patients picked for sequencing had shown CD8+CD57+ cell expansion detected by flow cytometry. TCR beta VDJ and CDR3 profiles were obtained from a genomic DNA template. TCRdb passed the reads through MiXCR, listing each CDR3 protein once. The sample yields roughly 250,000 distinct CDR3 sequences, approximately 82% seen once. Material for sequencing was sorted CD4+, CD8+, or CD8+CD57+ T cells (not recorded which) from PBMCs. Source of these receptors: a human donor with aplastic anemia.

As regards this clonotype: This may come from a read error, since a much larger clone is one base off. The V gene is TRBV6-1, the J gene TRBJ2-1; the D is unclear. Germline CDR1 MNHNS, CDR2 SASEGT. V was pared by 3 bases and J by 12 bases, with 0 bases between. The CDR3 has 8 residues. The CDR3 DNA reads TGTGCCAGCAGTGAGCAGTTCTTC. As protein: CASSEQFF.

Note on this clonotype: The junction shows a germline mismatch at one end, possibly a read error. This chain uses TRBV7-8 with TRBJ1-2, with D unclear. Germline CDR1 reads SGHVS; CDR2 reads FQNEAQ. CDR3 size: 14 residues. CDR3 coding DNA: TGTGCCAGCAGCTTAGGGGGTGGCTCCGATGGCTACAACTTC. It specifies CASSLGGGSDGYNF.

V gene TRBV24-1 combines with J gene TRBJ2-7; 8 nucleotides line up with TRBD1. From germline, CDR1 is KGHDR and CDR2 SFDVKD. V dropped 4 bases and J dropped 5; count of bases not matched to a gene: 6. This CDR3 has 14 residues. For the CDR3, the DNA is TGTGCCACCAGTGAGGGACAGGCGGCCCACGAGCAGTACTTC. Its translation is CATSEGQAAHEQYF.

As for this clonotype: Without the conserved terminal phenylalanine or tryptophan, this CDR3 likely stems from a read error. It is unclear where the CDR3 begins or ends on the DNA, so no DNA is shown, and the CDR3 is as TCRdb lists it. The chain combines TRBV7-8 with TRBJ2-3; the table's D call of TRBD1 was not tested on the DNA. CDR1 is SGHVS and CDR2 is FQNEAQ in the germline V gene. The CDR3 region is 13 residues in length, termini included. The CDR3 protein is CASRDGGGAEKYY.

With respect to this clonotype: Because the CDR3 is missing its conserved closing phenylalanine or tryptophan, this is likely a read error. Because the CDR3's place on the DNA is in doubt, the DNA is left out and the CDR3 is given as listed by TCRdb. The chain joins TRBV7-8 to TRBJ2-3; the table's D gene call, TRBD2, was not cross checked with the DNA. With termini counted, the CDR3 has 13 amino acids. CDR1 and CDR2 from the germline V gene are SGHVS and FQNEAQ. The CDR3 loop reads CASSFGTRGRADM.

V and J are TRBV20-1 and TRBJ1-6; 7 nucleotides line up with TRBD1. The germline V gene has CDR1 DFQATT and CDR2 SNEGSKA (reference sequence). The CDR3 is 13 residues long. The V and J ends lost 6 bases and 7 bases, in that order; junction bases with no gene match: 6. This chain's CDR3 is CSATGTENSPLHF. DNA of the CDR3: TGCAGTGCCACCGGGACAGAGAATTCACCCCTCCACTTT.

Concerning this clonotype: The CDR3 ends on some other residue instead of the conserved phenylalanine or tryptophan, so this is likely a read error. The DNA is left out, because the CDR3 cannot be placed on it with certainty; the CDR3 is given as TCRdb lists it. The rearrangement uses TRBV7-2 and TRBJ2-1. The CDR3 is 12 residues long, ends included. The V gene's germline CDR1 is SGHTA and CDR2 FQGNSA. The CDR3 loop reads CASSYDGQYGYI.

This clonotype was counted once. The chain has TRBV12-3 or TRBV12-4 and TRBJ1-2; the match to TRBD1 covers 9 bases. V shed 9 bases, J shed 3 bases, and the junction held 8 bases outside the gene matches. CDR3 length: 14 residues. The CDR3 coding sequence is TGTGCCAGTAGCACAGGGACAGGGTACTATGGCTACACCTTC. Protein product: CASSTGTGYYGYTF.

Notes on this clonotype: The missing conserved phenylalanine or tryptophan at the end of this CDR3 makes a read error likely. No DNA is shown, since the ends of the CDR3 on it are uncertain; the CDR3 is the one TCRdb lists. This chain uses TRBV7-9 with TRBJ2-3; TRBD2, the table's D call, was not compared with the DNA. Germline CDR1 reads SEHNR; CDR2 reads FQNEAQ (reference sequence). The CDR3 length is 13 residues, termini included. The chain's CDR3 is CASGDGSGDTQEY.

As regards this clonotype: The CDR3 end shows no conserved phenylalanine or tryptophan, and so a read error is likely. The DNA is omitted, as the CDR3 cannot be located on it reliably, and the CDR3 follows TCRdb's listing. The chain has TRBV9 and TRBJ2-3; the tabulated D call, TRBD1, remains unverified against the DNA. Germline-derived CDR1 and CDR2 are SGDLS and YYNGEE. Counting both end residues, the CDR3 totals 12 amino acids. The CDR3 here is CASSPWTGGKNL.

The chain has TRBV7-2 and TRBJ1-3; D unresolved. Germline V lookup: CDR1 SGHTA, CDR2 FQGNSA. The V and J ends lost 0 bases and 3 bases respectively, with 9 bases between them. This CDR3 comprises 15 residues. Here the CDR3 DNA reads TGTGCCAGCAGCTTAGCGGGAGGTGATGGAAACACCATATATTTT. Its translation: CASSLAGGDGNTIYF.

The chain links TRBV7-8 to TRBJ2-1, with TRBD2 matching 7 bases. Germline V gene sequence: CDR1 SGHVS, CDR2 FQNEAQ. The ends lost 9 bases at V and 5 bases at J; junction bases unmatched: 13. CDR3 length equals 15 residues. The CDR3 protein is CASSIAGGTDNEQFF. DNA of the CDR3: TGTGCCAGTAGTATAGCGGGCGGTACCGACAATGAGCAGTTCTTC.

This chain connects TRBV2 to TRBJ2-1; D is ambiguous. Trimming cost V 4 bases and J 8 bases, with 12 bases left between them. CDR1 is SNHLY and CDR2 is FYNNEI in the germline V gene. The CDR3 length is 13 residues. For the CDR3, the DNA is TGTGCCAGCAGTGGGGTGGGGATCCATGAGCAGTTCTTC. Translating it yields CASSGVGIHEQFF.

This clonotype was seen more than once but under ten times. V is TRBV7-8 and J is TRBJ2-3; D is unclear. Trimming left V 2 bases short and J 15 bases short, with 21 bases between. Per germline, CDR1 SGHVS and CDR2 FQNEAQ. This CDR3 region has 14 residues. CDR3 amino acids: CASSLHPDGTALYF. As DNA, the CDR3 is TGTGCCAGCAGCTTACATCCAGACGGCACAGCCCTTTATTTT.

For this clonotype: The junction shows a germline mismatch at one end, possibly a read error. The V and J genes are TRBV9 and TRBJ2-1, with 8 positions matching TRBD1. This CDR3 has 14 residues. Per germline, CDR1 SGDLS and CDR2 YYNGEE. The CDR3 region is CASSEVSGGTGEHF. CDR3 DNA sequence: TGTGCCAGCAGCGAAGTATCAGGGGGCACCGGGGAGCACTTC.

J is TRBJ1-5 and V is TRBV11-3; D might be TRBD1 (6 bases). CDR1 SGHNT and CDR2 YENEEA come from the germline V gene. CDR3 size: 13 residues. Trimming pared 7 bases from V and 5 bases from J, leaving 12 bases between. The CDR3 here is CASTYRGHQPQHF. The DNA of the CDR3 is TGTGCCAGCACCTACCGGGGGCATCAGCCCCAGCATTTT. The variable domain in full, with the rest retrieved from reference TRBV11-3 and TRBJ1-5, is EAGVVQSPRYKIIEKKQPVAFWCNPISGHNTLYWYLQNLGQGPELLIRYENEEAVDDSQLPKDRFSAERLKGVDSTLKIQPAELGDSAVYLCASTYRGHQPQHFGDGTRLSIL.

To note about this clonotype: The final CDR3 position lacks the conserved phenylalanine or tryptophan, pointing to a likely read error. The chain joins TRBV7-9 to TRBJ1-2, with D unclear. The germline gives CDR1 SEHNR, CDR2 FQNEAQ (reference sequence). The CDR3 spans 15 residues. The V and J ends lost 0 bases and 4 bases respectively, with 12 bases between them. CDR3 amino acids: CASSLALAQSYGYTL. The CDR3 nucleotides read TGTGCCAGCAGCTTAGCGCTGGCGCAGAGCTATGGCTACACCCTC.

As to this clonotype: This is likely a read error, given that the CDR3 carries no conserved phenylalanine or tryptophan at its end. No DNA is shown, since the ends of the CDR3 on it are uncertain; the CDR3 is the one TCRdb lists. The genes are TRBV7-8 and TRBJ1-1. Germline-derived CDR1 and CDR2 are SGHVS and FQNEAQ. The length of the CDR3 is 15 amino acids, counting both ends. The CDR3 loop reads CASSLDRARNTEAFG.

Remarks on this clonotype: An end of the junction differs from the germline gene, which may be a read error. The rearrangement uses TRBV7-8 and TRBJ2-3, with D uncertain. Germline CDR1 is SGHVS and CDR2 is FQNEAQ. CDR3 size: 15 residues. The CDR3 loop is CASSVSGSPTDPQYF. The CDR3 coding sequence is TGTGCCAGCAGCGTATCTGGGTCTCCCACAGATCCGCAGTATTTT. The entire variable domain, with the rest obtained from reference TRBV7-8 and TRBJ2-3, is as follows: GAGVSQSPRYKVAKRGQDVALRCDPISGHVSLFWYQQALGQGPEFLTYFQNEAQLDKSGLPSDRFFAERPEGSVSTLKIQRTQQEDSAVYLCASSVSGSPTDPQYFGPGTRLTVL.

The rearrangement uses TRBV7-2 and TRBJ1-2; D gene unclear. This CDR3 spans 13 amino acids. The germline gives CDR1 SGHTA, CDR2 FQGNSA. V gave up 4 bases and J gave up 1 base, with 7 bases separating them. Here the CDR3 reads CASSSRINYGYTF. Here the CDR3 DNA reads TGTGCCAGCAGCTCACGGATTAACTATGGCTACACCTTC.

The chain uses TRBV5-6 and TRBJ2-1, with 7 bases lining up with TRBD2. The DNA end lines up better with TRBJ2-7; the J call may be wrong. This CDR3 is built from 15 residues. Germline lookup yields CDR1 SGHDT and CDR2 YYEEEE. The CDR3 sequence: CASRKGSGAYYEQYF. The DNA for the CDR3 is TGTGCCAGCAGAAAAGGCAGCGGGGCCTACTACGAGCAGTACTTC.

The chain employs TRBV5-1 and TRBJ1-1; D may be TRBD1 (6 bases). V dropped 1 base and J dropped 0 bases, with 16 bases sitting between them. Germline CDR1 SGHRS, CDR2 YFSETQ. This CDR3 is built from 17 residues. The CDR3: CASSLLRGGPMNTEAFF. The CDR3 region has the DNA TGCGCCAGCAGCTTGCTCAGAGGGGGTCCTATGAACACTGAAGCTTTCTTT.

As for this clonotype: Because the CDR3 is missing its conserved closing phenylalanine or tryptophan, this is likely a read error. The J gene is TRBJ1-1, the V gene TRBV2; TRBD1 might be the D (6 bases). Germline CDR1 and CDR2: SNHLY and FYNNEI. The length of the CDR3 is 15 residues. CDR3 amino acids: CASGEGLTGNPEAFS. The CDR3 region has the DNA TGTGCCAGCGGGGAAGGGCTCACAGGGAACCCTGAAGCTTTCTCT.

This clonotype was detected once. This rearrangement joins TRBV7-9 to TRBJ2-7, with 9 bases lining up with TRBD1. This CDR3 spans 16 amino acids. V shed 5 bases and J 4 bases; nucleotides not matched to a gene: 12. Germline CDR1 SEHNR, CDR2 FQNEAQ (reference sequence). CDR3 protein: CASSSVLTGGSYEQYF. In DNA form, the CDR3 reads TGTGCCAGCAGCAGCGTCCTTACAGGGGGCTCATACGAGCAGTACTTC.

Regarding this clonotype: At one boundary the junction diverges from the germline segment, which might be a read error. This CDR3 is CASSFDGLGRQPQHF. The CDR3 DNA is TGCGCCAGCAGCTTTGATGGATTAGGACGTCAGCCCCAGCATTTT. The chain carries TRBV5-5 and TRBJ1-5; D unclear. Germline CDR1 reads SGHKS; CDR2 reads YYEKEE (reference sequence). The CDR3 consists of 15 residues.

This chain connects TRBV15 to TRBJ2-7; perhaps TRBD2 as D (7 bases). From germline, CDR1 is LNHNV and CDR2 YYDKDF (reference sequence). This CDR3 is 14 amino acids long. Trimming left V 5 bases short and J 10 bases short, with 21 bases between. CDR3 region: CATSGGGVEDAQYF. The CDR3 DNA follows: TGTGCCACCAGCGGCGGGGGCGTAGAAGACGCCCAGTACTTC.

As concerns this clonotype: One end of the junction does not line up with germline, which may come from a read error. The chain combines TRBV5-4 with TRBJ2-3; tentative D call: TRBD1 (6 bases). The germline CDR1 and CDR2 sequences are SGHNT and YYREEE (reference sequence). This CDR3 contains 13 residues. The CDR3 DNA follows: TGCGCCAGCAGCATGGGGGCGGACGATACGCAGTATTTT. It translates to CASSMGADDTQYF.

V and J are TRBV5-5 and TRBJ2-1, with TRBD1 as a possible D gene (6 bases). This CDR3 has 15 residues. CDR1 and CDR2 (germline): SGHKS, YYEKEE (reference sequence). V gave up 0 bases and J gave up 4 bases, with 11 bases separating them. The CDR3 nucleotides read TGTGCCAGCAGCTTGGACAGGGTGTTGTACAATGAGCAGTTCTTC. The encoded protein is CASSLDRVLYNEQFF.